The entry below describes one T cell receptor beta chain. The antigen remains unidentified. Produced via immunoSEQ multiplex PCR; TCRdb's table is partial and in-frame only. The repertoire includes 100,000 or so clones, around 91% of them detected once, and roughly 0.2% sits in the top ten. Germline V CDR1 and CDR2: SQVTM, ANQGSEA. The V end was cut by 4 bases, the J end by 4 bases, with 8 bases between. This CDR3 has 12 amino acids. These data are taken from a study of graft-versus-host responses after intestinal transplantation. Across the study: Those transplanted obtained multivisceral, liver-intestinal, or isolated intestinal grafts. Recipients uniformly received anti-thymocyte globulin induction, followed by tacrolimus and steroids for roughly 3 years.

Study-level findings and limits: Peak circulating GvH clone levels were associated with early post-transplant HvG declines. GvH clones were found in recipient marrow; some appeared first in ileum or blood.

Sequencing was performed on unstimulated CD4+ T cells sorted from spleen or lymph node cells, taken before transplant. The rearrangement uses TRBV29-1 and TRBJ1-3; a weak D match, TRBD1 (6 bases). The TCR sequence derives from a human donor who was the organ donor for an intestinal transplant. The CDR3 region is CSVAGDGNTIYF. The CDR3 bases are TGCAGCGTTGCAGGGGACGGAAACACCATATATTTT.